This TCR beta chain was retrieved from a study of graft-versus-host responses after intestinal transplantation. Study details: The whole recipient group had anti-thymocyte globulin induction followed by tacrolimus and steroids for around 3 years. Points from the study as a whole: Allografts of patients with graft-donor T cell macrochimerism showed high graft-versus-host to host-versus-graft clone ratios. Early declines in HvG clones that occurred post-transplant were associated with peak circulating GvH clone levels.

Generated by immunoSEQ multiplex PCR, the TCRdb table keeps only in-frame clones and is missing some. The data contain tens of thousands of clones, less than 95% of them singletons. CDR3 length equals 16 residues. Germline CDR1 reads SEHNR; CDR2 reads FQNEAQ (reference sequence). The germline V and J ends were trimmed by 2 bases and 1 base, with 14 bases remaining between them. With respect to this clone: No antigen is known for it.

The V call is TRBV7-9, the J call TRBJ1-1, with D perhaps TRBD1 (5 bases). The specimen was PBMCs, collected approximately 340 days after intestinal transplant. This receptor was identified in a human patient who received an intestinal transplant, so some T cells may come from the graft donor. CDR3 sequence: CASSLYGAVENTEAFF. CDR3 DNA sequence: TGTGCCAGCAGCTTATATGGGGCGGTGGAGAACACTGAAGCTTTCTTT.